The T cell receptor beta chain described here comes from a study of metastatic and nonmetastatic thyroid tumors. About the study: Malignant and benign thyroid patients had repertoires compared in peripheral blood and tumor or nodule tissue.

No treatment of any kind had been given to any patient before thyroid surgery. As handled by the study authors: The distant-metastasis classifier for papillary thyroid cancer was built from CDR3 differences across clinicopathological groups. TCRdb called clones again from the PCR reads with MiXCR. Clone size and V and J calls follow TCRdb, not the original study. The sample records around 31,000 clones, 20% to 25% being singletons. Whole-study findings and limits: Across blood and tumor, TCR beta diversity in malignant thyroid tumors was reportedly significantly higher than in benign nodules.

The ends were cut back, 9 bases at V and 0 bases at J, with 11 bases in the middle. The CDR3 consists of 14 residues. Germline CDR1 SEHNR, CDR2 FQNEAQ (reference sequence). This clone appeared many times. Its matching antigen is unknown. Sequenced input: tumor tissue. This sequence originates from a male donor with papillary thyroid cancer or a benign thyroid nodule (not recorded which). Some clones in this sample may be carry-over from other donors' samples. The chain joins TRBV7-9 to TRBJ2-2; D uncertain. The CDR3, as DNA: TGTGCCAGGGGCCCCCCTACGAACACCGGGGAGCTGTTTTTT. It specifies CARGPPTNTGELFF.